This T cell receptor (beta chain) was profiled in a study of tissue T cells after allogeneic stem cell transplantation (dated by TCRdb to the early 2020s). The study in broad terms: The study profiled TCR beta repertoires across many tissues from research autopsies of patients with and without GVHD, plus mouse models of GVHD. The human part of the study was a prospective observational study with no blinding and no randomization. What the authors observed across the whole study: Sampling depth was acknowledged as a limitation, and the patient cohort was both small and clinically heterogeneous. Which tissue TCRs were alloreactive or antigen-specific was not determined in the study, and some clones might have been persisting host cells. Only a few T cell clones appeared in more than one patient, yet motif-based clustering showed tissue-specific repertoire signatures that were shared between patients. In both patients and mice, only a limited portion of the TCR repertoire detected in tissues was captured by blood and spleen T cells. Within patients, how anatomically similar tissues were was a major factor shaping TCR repertoire composition, regardless of disease or transplant status.

This clone was detected a few times. Its antigen remains unidentified. Mouse gene names and germline sequences are the ones reported for this receptor. The read ends 1 residue early relative to the CDR3; the germline J gene fills the gap. Libraries came from the immunoSEQ multiplex PCR assay. TCRbeta CDR3 sequencing was performed at survey depth by Adaptive Biotechnologies, and CDR3 sequences, V/J genes, productive frequency and template counts were reported. Amplification of TCR beta CDR3 regions started from genomic DNA instead of RNA. The study's own analysis went as follows. Jensen-Shannon divergence was used to quantify pairwise repertoire overlap between tissues, with a value of 1 meaning complete divergence and a value of 0 meaning identical repertoires. Tissues were clustered by single-linkage agglomerative hierarchical clustering of pairwise JSD values, and the clustering results were displayed as dendrograms. All patient samples were analyzed with GLIPH2 using simulation_depth 1000, kmer_min_depth 3 and cdr3_length_cutoff 8, and only groups containing more than two unique CDR3s were kept. A standardized tissue-overlap score extrapolated Jaccard GLIPH-group overlap across patients to a standard repertoire size of 1000 clones. To look at how diversity was associated with clinical or experimental variables, linear mixed-effect models were used, with tissue treated as a fixed effect and individual treated as a random effect. The table comes from immuneACCESS by way of TCRdb, which keeps in-frame sequences with V and J called. Part of the clones is missing from these tables; in studies checked, under half for an unresolved V gene and the rest for unknown reasons. The V and J calls and clone size come from that table; D and trimming were worked out from the DNA. The sample table shows around 7,000 clones, and approximately 52% are seen once. The biggest ten clones account for around 5.4% of the sample.

The germline V gene (reference sequence) gives CDR1 as KGHPV and CDR2 as FQNQEV. V is clipped by 0 bases and J by 1 base, and the sequence between their germline boundaries is 4 bases long. Measured from the cysteine to the phenylalanine, the CDR3 is 14 residues long. The CDR3 was read in part: 39 bases, with the frame set at base 1. The time point label, read with the paper, signifies: mouse harvest day 7 after allogeneic transplant. Mouse grafts combined 10^7 T-cell-depleted bone marrow cells with 10^6 splenic CD5+ T cells, given via tail vein injection. Mouse GVHD was modeled in a major MHC-mismatch B6 (H2b) into BALB/c (H2d) model, with tissues profiled at day 7 or 14. Mouse tissues and retro-orbital blood were harvested on day 7 or 14 post-transplant using separate sterile tools per animal; livers were flushed beforehand. Before genomic DNA isolation with the DNeasy Blood & Tissue Kit, mouse tissues were minced using razor blades in buffered saline.

The material sequenced was gut tissue. The receptor comes from a female BALB/c mouse given C57BL/6 T cells with graft-versus-host disease after an allogeneic hematopoietic cell transplant. The chain joins TRBV26 to TRBJ1-3; the D gene remains uncertain. The CDR3 in this case is CASSLSGSGNTLYF. The CDR3 bases that were read are TGTGCCAGCAGTCTGTCGGGGTCTGGAAATACGCTCTAT.